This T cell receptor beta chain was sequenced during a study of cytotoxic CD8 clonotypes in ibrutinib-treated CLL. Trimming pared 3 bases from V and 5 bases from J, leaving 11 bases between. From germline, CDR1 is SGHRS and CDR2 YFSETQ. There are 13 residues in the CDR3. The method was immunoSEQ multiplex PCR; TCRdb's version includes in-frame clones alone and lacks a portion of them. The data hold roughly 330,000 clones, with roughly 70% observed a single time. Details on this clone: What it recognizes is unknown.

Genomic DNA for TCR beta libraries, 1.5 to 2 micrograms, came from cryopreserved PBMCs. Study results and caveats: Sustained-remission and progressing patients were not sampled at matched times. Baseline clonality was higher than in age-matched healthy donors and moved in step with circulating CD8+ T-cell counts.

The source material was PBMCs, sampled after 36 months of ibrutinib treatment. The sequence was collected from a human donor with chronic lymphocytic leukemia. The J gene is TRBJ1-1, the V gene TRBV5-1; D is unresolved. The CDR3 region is CASSWRGETEAFF. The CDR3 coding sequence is TGCGCCAGCAGCTGGCGCGGGGAAACTGAAGCTTTCTTT.